This T cell receptor beta chain was recorded in a study of T cell changes during pregnancy in multiple sclerosis. Repertoires were generated with immunoSEQ multiplex PCR, while TCRdb's copy carries only in-frame clones and drops some. The table includes around 50,000 clones, roughly 93% detected once. V lost 2 bases and J lost 11, with 12 bases in between. In germline, CDR1 is SQVTM, CDR2 ANQGSEA. This CDR3 is 11 amino acids long. The input for sequencing was CD8+ T cells from peripheral blood mononuclear cells, taken in the second trimester of pregnancy. The clonotype was recovered from a female donor with multiple sclerosis, enrolled in a pregnancy study. The chain employs TRBV29-1 and TRBJ1-1; no firm D call. The CDR3 DNA follows: TGCAGCGTTGAAAGTGGACTGTCGGCTTTCTTT. Translating gives CSVESGLSAFF.